This entry lists 22 T cell receptor beta chains sequenced from one sample in a study of a mutant IDH1 vaccine in newly diagnosed glioma. Some clones are missing from TCRdb's copy, which holds only in-frame ones; the method was immunoSEQ multiplex PCR. The table shows about 67,000 clones, with 65% to 85% occurring only once. Documented time point: baseline, week 1 (first vaccination visit). Treatment in this sample: pre-vaccination baseline after standard-of-care therapy. The source was peripheral blood mononuclear cells (PBMCs), collected from a glioma patient treated with radiotherapy, temozolomide or both. The receptors originated from a woman aged 18-30 years with glioma. Some clones in this sample may be carry-over from other donors' samples.

V usage is TRBV6-4 and J usage is TRBJ1-4; D is perhaps TRBD1 (6 bases). This CDR3 contains 13 residues. Trimming cost V 6 bases and J 6 bases, with 11 bases left between them. The V gene's germline CDR1 is MRHNA and CDR2 SNTAGT. CDR3 DNA: TGTGCCAGCAGAGGGGGGAAGGATGAAAAACTGTTTTTT. Translation: CASRGGKDEKLFF.

The chain links TRBV5-1 to TRBJ2-7; D may match TRBD1 or TRBD2 (6 bases each). The germline V and J ends were trimmed by 10 bases and 4 bases, with 21 bases remaining between them. CDR3 length: 14 residues. From germline, CDR1 is SGHRS and CDR2 YFSETQ. CDR3 amino acids: CASGTKGGGYEQYF. The CDR3 bases are TGCGCCTCGGGGACAAAGGGAGGAGGATACGAGCAGTACTTC. Based on the CDR3 plus reference TRBV5-1 and TRBJ2-7, the full variable domain is KAGVTQTPRYLIKTRGQQVTLSCSPISGHRSVSWYQQTPGQGLQFLFEYFSETQRNKGNFPGRFSGRQFSNSRSEMNVSTLELGDSALYLCASGTKGGGYEQYFGPGTRLTVT.

This sequence joins TRBV28 and TRBJ2-7; D might be TRBD2 (6 bases). From germline, CDR1 is MDHEN and CDR2 SYDVKM. The CDR3 runs to 13 residues. V lost 5 bases and J 1 base, leaving 9 bases between the germline ends. The CDR3 reads CASSGTASYEQYF. CDR3 DNA sequence: TGTGCCAGCAGTGGGACTGCGTCCTACGAGCAGTACTTC.

This rearrangement joins TRBV25-1 to TRBJ2-1; 7 bases agree with TRBD2. V dropped 4 bases and J dropped 13; count of bases not matched to a gene: 13. Germline V gene data show CDR1 as MGHDK and CDR2 as SYGVNS. This CDR3 comprises 14 residues. The CDR3 nucleotides read TGTGCCAGCAGTGGAACTTTGGAGTCTAGCGGCCAGTTCTTC. Translated, it gives CASSGTLESSGQFF.

This clone was recorded a few times. V is TRBV5-4 and J is TRBJ1-2, with D possibly matching TRBD1 (5 bases). The CDR3 extends over 13 amino acids. Looked up from germline, CDR1 is SGHNT and CDR2 is YYREEE (reference sequence). V lost 4 bases and J 4 bases, leaving 11 bases between the germline ends. Written as DNA, the CDR3 is TGTGCCAGCAGCCCCCCTGACAGCTATGGCTACACCTTC. This encodes CASSPPDSYGYTF. The whole variable domain, filled in from reference TRBV5-4 and TRBJ1-2, reads ETGVTQSPTHLIKTRGQQVTLRCSSQSGHNTVSWYQQALGQGPQFIFQYYREEENGRGNFPPRFSGLQFPNYSSELNVNALELDDSALYLCASSPPDSYGYTFGSGTRLTVV.

This sequence joins TRBV13 and TRBJ2-3, with no clear D. Per germline, CDR1 PRHDT and CDR2 FYEKMQ (reference sequence). The CDR3 covers 15 residues. Trimming took off 4 bases at V and 1 base at J, with 12 bases between the two ends. DNA of the CDR3: TGTGCCAGCAGCTCCGACTCAGAACGCACAGATACGCAGTATTTT. This gives the protein CASSSDSERTDTQYF.

This rearrangement joins TRBV27 to TRBJ2-4, with a possible D match to TRBD1 (6 bases). This CDR3 region has 15 residues. V lost 4 bases and J lost 0, with 10 bases in between. Germline-derived CDR1 and CDR2 are MNHEY and SMNVEV (reference sequence). CDR3 nucleotide sequence: TGTGCCAGCAGTTCGAGGGGGATAGCCAAAAACATTCAGTACTTC. This gives the protein CASSSRGIAKNIQYF.

In its sample, this clone was seen a few times. This chain links TRBV1 with TRBJ1-2; no check of the table's D call, TRBD1, against the DNA was made. TRBV1 is noted as a pseudogene. The CDR3 contains 16 residues. Written as DNA, the CDR3 is TGCACCAGCAGCCAAGATCGGGGACACCGGAACTATGGCTACACCTTC. It translates to CTSSQDRGHRNYGYTF.

This chain links TRBV5-4 with TRBJ2-3; D is possibly TRBD2 (6 bases). Germline V CDR1 and CDR2: SGHNT, YYREEE (reference sequence). V lost 4 bases and J lost 7, with 16 bases in between. The CDR3 spans 14 residues. For the CDR3, the DNA is TGTGCCAGCAGCCCCTCCAGACTAGAGAATACGCAGTATTTT. Amino acids: CASSPSRLENTQYF.

The chain carries TRBV30 and TRBJ2-7; 8 nucleotides match TRBD1. CDR3 length equals 13 residues. After removal of 5 bases from V and 3 bases from J, the junction contained 6 bases not matched to a gene. Looked up from germline, CDR1 is GTSNPN and CDR2 is SVGIG (reference sequence). In DNA, the CDR3 is TGTGCCTGGGTTGACAGGGGTCGCTACGAGCAGTACTTC. Translating gives CAWVDRGRYEQYF.

There are a few counts of this clone. The chain links TRBV7-6 to TRBJ2-7; D might be TRBD1 or TRBD2, each matching 5 bases. Germline values: CDR1 SGHVS, CDR2 FNYEAQ. Trimming cost V 0 bases and J 0 bases, with 6 bases left between them. This CDR3 contains 14 residues. The chain's CDR3 is CASSLAGTSYEQYF. The CDR3 nucleotides are TGTGCCAGCAGCTTAGCCGGGACCTCCTACGAGCAGTACTTC.

This clone was counted a single time. This chain connects TRBV4-1 to TRBJ2-2, with a tentative D call TRBD1 (6 bases). This CDR3 contains 14 residues. Germline lookup yields CDR1 MGHRA and CDR2 YSYEKL. V shed 0 bases and J shed 6 bases, with 8 bases lying between them. The CDR3 nucleotides are TGCGCCAGCAGCCAAGAGGGGGCCCCCGGGGAGCTGTTTTTT. This encodes CASSQEGAPGELFF.

V is TRBV7-9 and J is TRBJ2-2; perhaps TRBD1 as D (6 bases). Germline V gene lookup returns CDR1 SEHNR and CDR2 FQNEAQ (reference sequence). CDR3 length: 14 amino acids. Between the trimmed V and J ends, which lost 2 bases and 9 bases, there was a span of 13 bases. The DNA for the CDR3 is TGTGCCAGCAGCTTATCCAGGGGTAGCCGGGAGCTGTTTTTT. Encoded protein: CASSLSRGSRELFF.

The chain has TRBV5-6 and TRBJ2-1, with TRBD2 matching 8 bases. The J segment lost 4 bases and the V segment lost 4 bases, leaving 10 bases of the junction unmatched. There are 16 residues in the CDR3. CDR1 is SGHDT and CDR2 is YYEEEE in the germline V gene. The CDR3 region has the DNA TGTGCCAGCAGCCGGGGGGGGTTAGCGGTTTACAATGAGCAGTTCTTC. This sequence encodes CASSRGGLAVYNEQFF.

This clone was picked up a small number of times. In DNA, the CDR3 is TGTGCCAGCAGCTTGGGAGGGGGCAAGAATGAAGCTTTCTTT. It specifies CASSLGGGKNEAFF. The genes are TRBV11-2 and TRBJ1-1; 7 bases agree with TRBD1. With 3 bases clipped from V and 7 bases from J, the junction kept 8 bases outside the gene matches. The CDR3 is 14 amino acids. CDR1 is SGHAT and CDR2 is FQNNGV in the germline V gene.

V usage is TRBV15 and J usage is TRBJ2-1, with 11 bases matching TRBD2. CDR1 and CDR2 from the germline V gene are LNHNV and YYDKDF (reference sequence). The CDR3 sequence is 17 residues long. Trimming removed 1 base from V and 3 bases from J; junction bases left unmatched: 5. The CDR3 nucleotides read TGTGCCACCAGCAGAGTGTCTGGACTAGCGGGCTACAATGAGCAGTTCTTC. It encodes CATSRVSGLAGYNEQFF.

The chain uses TRBV7-8 and TRBJ2-4, with D possibly TRBD2 on 6 matching bases. With 2 bases removed from V and 5 bases from J, the gap between germline ends came to 19 bases. There are 17 residues in the CDR3. The germline V gene has CDR1 SGHVS and CDR2 FQNEAQ. In DNA form, the CDR3 reads TGTGCCAGCAGCTTAATATCCGCACCGGGACTCGAAAACATTCAGTACTTC. This translates into CASSLISAPGLENIQYF.

This rearrangement joins TRBV4-1 to TRBJ1-1; D is perhaps TRBD1 (5 bases). CDR3 size: 16 residues. Looked up from germline, CDR1 is MGHRA and CDR2 is YSYEKL. Trimming removed 1 base from V and 0 bases from J, with 12 bases in between. Here the CDR3 DNA reads TGCGCCAGCAGCCAAGCCGGGGGAATTGTGAACACTGAAGCTTTCTTT. This encodes CASSQAGGIVNTEAFF.

This clone was detected only once. The gene calls are TRBV29-1 and TRBJ2-2, with TRBD1 identical over 9 bases. V shed 7 bases, J shed 4 bases, and the junction held 4 bases outside the gene matches. The CDR3 has 13 amino acids. Germline loops: CDR1 SQVTM, CDR2 ANQGSEA. The CDR3: CSAVTGGTGELFF. The CDR3 nucleotides are TGCAGCGCAGTGACAGGGGGCACCGGGGAGCTGTTTTTT.

The chain joins TRBV14 to TRBJ2-1, with D unclear. This CDR3 is 15 amino acids long. V was clipped by 0 bases and J by 5 bases, with 11 bases between them. Germline V gives CDR1 SGHDN, CDR2 FVKESK. The CDR3 spells CASSQELGSNNEQFF. In DNA form, the CDR3 reads TGTGCCAGCAGCCAAGAATTAGGGTCTAACAATGAGCAGTTCTTC. The full variable domain, completed using reference TRBV14 and TRBJ2-1, is EAGVTQFPSHSVIEKGQTVTLRCDPISGHDNLYWYRRVMGKEIKFLLHFVKESKQDESGMPNNRFLAERTGGTYSTLKVQPAELEDSGVYFCASSQELGSNNEQFFGPGTRLTVL.

J is TRBJ2-6 and V is TRBV5-1; TRBD1 aligns across 7 bases. CDR1 and CDR2 from the germline V gene are SGHRS and YFSETQ. V dropped 2 bases and J dropped 0; count of bases not matched to a gene: 5. The CDR3 is 17 residues long. In nucleotides, the CDR3 is TGCGCCAGCAGCTTTGGGGACAGAAGCTCTGGGGCCAACGTCCTGACTTTC. Amino acid sequence: CASSFGDRSSGANVLTF.

The CDR3 region has the DNA TGTGCCAGCAGCTTGTGGCAGGGGGCGATGGGGGCCAACGTCCTGACTTTC. Amino acid sequence: CASSLWQGAMGANVLTF. The chain joins TRBV5-4 to TRBJ2-6, with 8 bases matching TRBD1. With V trimmed by 1 base and J by 4 bases, 7 bases remained unmatched. The CDR3 has 17 amino acids. Germline V lookup: CDR1 SGHNT, CDR2 YYREEE (reference sequence).